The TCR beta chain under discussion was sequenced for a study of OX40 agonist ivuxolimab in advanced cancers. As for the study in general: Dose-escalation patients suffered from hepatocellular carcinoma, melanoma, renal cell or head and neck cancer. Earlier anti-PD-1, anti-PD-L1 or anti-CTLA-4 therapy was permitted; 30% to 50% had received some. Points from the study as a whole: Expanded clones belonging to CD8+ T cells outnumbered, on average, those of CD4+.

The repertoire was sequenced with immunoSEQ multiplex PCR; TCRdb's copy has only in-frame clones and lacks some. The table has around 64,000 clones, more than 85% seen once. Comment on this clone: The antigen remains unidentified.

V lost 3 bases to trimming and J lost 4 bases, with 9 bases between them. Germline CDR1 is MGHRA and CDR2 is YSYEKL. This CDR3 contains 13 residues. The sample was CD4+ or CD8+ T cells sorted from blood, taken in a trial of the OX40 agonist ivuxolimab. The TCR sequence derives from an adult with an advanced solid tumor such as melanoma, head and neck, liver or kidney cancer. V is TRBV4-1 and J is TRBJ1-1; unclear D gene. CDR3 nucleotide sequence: TGCGCCAGCAGCCAGGGAGGCTTCACTGAAGCTTTCTTT. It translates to CASSQGGFTEAFF.